Sequencing of this T cell receptor beta chain was carried out in a study of multiple sclerosis patients with progressive multifocal leukoencephalopathy. Study conclusions and caveats: Clones expanded at PML were already present before and during natalizumab.

A remark on this clone: Its antigen is not identified.

Sample time point: less than 15 months of natalizumab therapy. The V end lost 9 bases, the J end lost 6 bases, and 14 bases lay between the germline ends. There are 13 residues in the CDR3. The germline gives CDR1 ENHRY, CDR2 SYGVKD. Sequencing was at survey level. Synthetic inline TR CDR3 controls covering all V-J pairings were spiked into each PCR. Profiling relied on immunoSEQ multiplex PCR, and the TCRdb table lists in-frame clones only, not all of them. This sample yields tens of thousands of clones, of which roughly 90% are seen a single time; approximately 1.2% belongs to the top ten. The V call is TRBV10-3, the J call TRBJ2-2; D could derive from TRBD1 or TRBD2 (5 bases each). The sequence was collected from a human donor with multiple sclerosis. This specimen was PBMCs, taken from a patient treated with natalizumab. This CDR3 reads CAIRGVGAGELFF. CDR3 DNA: TGTGCCATTCGAGGGGTAGGGGCCGGGGAGCTGTTTTTT.